A single sample is the source of the 17 T cell receptor beta chains below, sequenced in a study of T-cell reconstitution after alpha-beta-depleted transplantation in children. Unique molecular identifiers were incorporated into the prepared TCRbeta library. MiXCR was run by TCRdb on the PCR reads, yielding one entry per CDR3 protein. Counted here are roughly 300,000 distinct CDR3 sequences, approximately 10% occurring once; the ten biggest clones make up roughly a quarter. Sequences were derived from peripheral blood, sampled 180 days after TCRalphabeta/CD19-depleted stem cell transplant. These receptors were taken from a male patient aged 2-10 years who had a stem cell transplant for chronic granulomatous disease, so the T cells may come from the graft donor.

In this sample, this clonotype turned up many times. This chain connects TRBV7-2 to TRBJ2-7; unclear D gene. This CDR3 has 11 amino acids. In germline, CDR1 is SGHTA, CDR2 FQGNSA. Trimming removed 3 bases at V and 6 bases at J, with 6 bases between. The CDR3 region is CASSLVVEQYF. CDR3 in DNA: TGTGCCAGCAGCTTGGTGGTCGAGCAGTACTTC.

This clonotype was seen repeatedly, ten times or more. The genes are TRBV27 and TRBJ2-3, with no clear D. Germline lookup yields CDR1 MNHEY and CDR2 SMNVEV (reference sequence). CDR3 length: 13 residues. Trimming took 5 bases from V and 0 from J, leaving 6 bases between them. CDR3 protein: CASSPTSTDTQYF. The CDR3 DNA reads as TGTGCCAGCAGTCCCACCAGCACAGATACGCAGTATTTT.

CDR3 in amino acids: CASSLLGPRETQYF. The CDR3 coding sequence is TGTGCCAGCAGTTTATTAGGCCCCCGGGAGACCCAGTACTTC. The chain is built from TRBV12-3 or TRBV12-4 and TRBJ2-5; no clear D gene. The CDR3 runs to 14 residues. Trimming removed 2 bases at V and 5 bases at J, with 12 bases between.

A note on this clonotype: A much larger clone sits a single nucleotide away, making a read error possible. The chain employs TRBV28 and TRBJ1-4; D not certain. CDR3 length: 13 amino acids. Germline values: CDR1 MDHEN, CDR2 SYDVKM. The V end was cut by 3 bases, the J end by 6 bases, with 8 bases between. The DNA of the CDR3 is TGTGCCAGCAGTTTCCCACGCGATGAAAAACTGTTTTTT. It encodes CASSFPRDEKLFF.

The rearrangement uses TRBV3-1 and TRBJ2-1; TRBD2 might be the D (6 bases). CDR1 and CDR2 (germline): LGHDT, YNNKEL (reference sequence). The V gene lost 5 bases and the J gene lost 3 bases, with 17 bases spanning the gap. This CDR3 has 16 amino acids. CDR3 coding DNA: TGTGCCAGCAGCACATATCTAGCGCCCCTCTACAATGAGCAGTTCTTC. Amino acid sequence: CASSTYLAPLYNEQFF.

The rearrangement joins TRBV18 to TRBJ2-1; D is possibly TRBD1 or TRBD2 (5 bases each). The CDR3 totals 17 residues. The ends were cut back, 2 bases at V and 6 bases at J, with 20 bases in the middle. Germline V gene sequence: CDR1 KGHSH, CDR2 LQKENI. The CDR3: CASSPDSGPFPSNEQFF. The CDR3 nucleotides read TGTGCCAGCTCACCAGATTCGGGGCCCTTTCCCTCCAATGAGCAGTTCTTC.

The gene calls are TRBV28 and TRBJ2-7; 9 positions agree with TRBD1. Germline loops: CDR1 MDHEN, CDR2 SYDVKM. The CDR3 runs 16 residues. The V gene end was trimmed by 1 base and the J gene end by 3 bases; junction bases not matched to a gene: 7. In DNA form, the CDR3 reads TGTGCCAGCAGTTTATCGGAGGACAGGGGTAACTACGAGCAGTACTTC. This sequence encodes CASSLSEDRGNYEQYF. The whole variable domain, remainder taken from reference TRBV28 and TRBJ2-7, is DVKVTQSSRYLVKRTGEKVFLECVQDMDHENMFWYRQDPGLGLRLIYFSYDVKMKEKGDIPEGYSVSREKKERFSLILESASTNQTSMYLCASSLSEDRGNYEQYFGPGTRLTVT.

This clonotype was counted a few times. The rearrangement joins TRBV3-1 to TRBJ2-5; perhaps D is TRBD1 or TRBD2 (6 bases each). V was shortened by 0 bases and J by 3 bases, with 17 bases between the two germline ends. The CDR3 totals 17 residues. The germline gives CDR1 LGHDT, CDR2 YNNKEL (reference sequence). The DNA of the CDR3 is TGTGCCAGCAGCCAAGATAGTCGACTAGGGGGAAAAGAGACCCAGTACTTC. It is translated as CASSQDSRLGGKETQYF.

The chain employs TRBV11-2 and TRBJ2-3; 12 bases fit TRBD1. The junction had 9 bases not matched to a gene; V was cut back by 7 bases and J by 4 bases. Germline V lookup: CDR1 SGHAT, CDR2 FQNNGV. This CDR3 spans 16 amino acids. The CDR3 nucleotides read TGTGCCAGCACCTCTATCCGGGACAGGGGGCCAGATACGCAGTATTTT. Its protein is CASTSIRDRGPDTQYF.

This clonotype was picked up many times. The genes are TRBV7-9 and TRBJ2-1; 8 bases agree with TRBD2. CDR1 is SEHNR and CDR2 is FQNEAQ in the germline V gene (reference sequence). Trimming removed 5 bases from V and 7 bases from J; junction bases left unmatched: 16. The CDR3 has 17 amino acids. CDR3 DNA: TGTGCCAGCAGCCCAGCTCAACTAGCGGCTTACAGAAATGAGCAGTTCTTC. Translated: CASSPAQLAAYRNEQFF.

In this sample, this clonotype turned up many times. V gene TRBV20-1 combines with J gene TRBJ2-5; TRBD2 agrees at 8 bases. The germline V gene encodes CDR1 DFQATT and CDR2 SNEGSKA (reference sequence). After removal of 3 bases from V and 0 bases from J, the junction contained 12 bases not matched to a gene. This CDR3 comprises 17 residues. The CDR3 coding sequence is TGCAGTGCTAGGACCCCGGGAGGGGGGCCGTACCAAGAGACCCAGTACTTC. Amino acid sequence: CSARTPGGGPYQETQYF.

At least ten counts were recorded for this clonotype. Its ends do not fully match the called genes, so a read error is possible. The CDR3, as DNA: TGTGCCATCAGTGAGATGATACTAGCAAGACTCTTC. Protein: CAISEMILARLF. The chain joins TRBV10-3 to TRBJ2-1; D is possibly TRBD2 (6 bases). This CDR3 is built from 12 residues. Germline V lookup: CDR1 ENHRY, CDR2 SYGVKD.

This clonotype is a singleton in its sample. One base away lies a much larger clone, so this may be a sequencing read error. V and J are TRBV29-1 and TRBJ2-5, with 7 bases identical to TRBD2. Looked up from germline, CDR1 is SQVTM and CDR2 is ANQGSEA. V trimming: 8 bases; J trimming: 1 base; junction bases outside the gene matches: 7. CDR3 length: 13 residues. The chain's CDR3 is CSLLAGVQETQYF. The CDR3 coding sequence is TGCAGCCTGTTGGCGGGGGTCCAAGAGACCCAGTACTTC.

There are many counts of this clonotype. The chain carries TRBV10-3 and TRBJ2-1; 10 nucleotides line up with TRBD1. The CDR3 length is 14 residues. From germline, CDR1 is ENHRY and CDR2 SYGVKD. V lost 4 bases, J lost 6 bases, and 3 bases stayed unmatched. Written as DNA, the CDR3 is TGTGCCATCAGTGTTGGGACAGGGGCCAATGAGCAGTTCTTC. It codes for CAISVGTGANEQFF.

The rearrangement joins TRBV19 to TRBJ2-6; D gene ambiguous. Trimming shortened V by 6 bases and J by 0 bases, and 6 bases separated the two germline ends. There are 14 residues in the CDR3. Germline V CDR1 and CDR2: LNHDA, SQIVND (reference sequence). The CDR3 DNA follows: TGTGCCAGTAGATTACTCTCTGGGGCCAACGTCCTGACTTTC. Its translation is CASRLLSGANVLTF.

The chain couples TRBV12-3 or TRBV12-4 to TRBJ2-3, with D perhaps being TRBD1 or TRBD2 (5 bases each). V lost 7 bases and J lost 4, with 21 bases in between. This CDR3 spans 16 amino acids. The CDR3 region has the DNA TGTGCCAGCACCACCGTCGGGCCCAGGGACCCAGATACGCAGTATTTT. Protein product: CASTTVGPRDPDTQYF.

This clonotype was picked up many times. The V call is TRBV7-3, the J call TRBJ1-2; D unresolved. V was pared by 2 bases and J by 5 bases, with 9 bases between. CDR3 length: 13 amino acids. The germline V gene has CDR1 SGHTA and CDR2 FQGTGA. This chain's CDR3 is CASSLSAEYGYTF. Here the CDR3 DNA reads TGTGCCAGCAGCTTATCGGCAGAATATGGCTACACCTTC.